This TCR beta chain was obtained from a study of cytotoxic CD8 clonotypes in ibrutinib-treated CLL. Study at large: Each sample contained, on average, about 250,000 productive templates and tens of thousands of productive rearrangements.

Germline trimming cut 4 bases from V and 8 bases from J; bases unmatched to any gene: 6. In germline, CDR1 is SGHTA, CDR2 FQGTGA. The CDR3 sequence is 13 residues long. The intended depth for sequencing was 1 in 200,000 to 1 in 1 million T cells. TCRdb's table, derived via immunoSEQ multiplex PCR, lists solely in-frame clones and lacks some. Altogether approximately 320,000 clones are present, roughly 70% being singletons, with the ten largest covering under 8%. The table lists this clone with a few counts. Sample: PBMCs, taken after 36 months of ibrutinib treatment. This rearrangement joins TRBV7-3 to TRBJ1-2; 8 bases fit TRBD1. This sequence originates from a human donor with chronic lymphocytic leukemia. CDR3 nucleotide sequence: TGTGCCAGCAGCTACGGGACAGGCCAGGGCTACACCTTC. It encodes CASSYGTGQGYTF.